This T cell receptor beta chain was obtained from a study of blood T cell repertoires in COVID-19. This CDR3 is 13 amino acids long. V shed 4 bases and J 7 bases; nucleotides not matched to a gene: 6. Germline V CDR1 and CDR2: SGHDT, YYEEEE. The repertoire was sequenced with immunoSEQ multiplex PCR; TCRdb's copy has only in-frame clones and lacks some. The sample holds 200,000 or so clones, more than 70% seen once. J is TRBJ1-2 and V is TRBV5-6, with TRBD1 matching over 8 bases. The specimen was PBMCs or T cells enriched from blood (not recorded which). This receptor was identified in a young woman who had recovered from COVID-19. CDR3 sequence reads: CASSGRTGLGYTF. The DNA for the CDR3 is TGTGCCAGCAGCGGAAGGACAGGGCTTGGCTACACCTTC.